The 25 T cell receptor beta chains in this list originate from one sample, sequenced in a study of cytomegalovirus exposure and HLA in healthy donors. Researchers ran the PCR with 60 Vbeta and 13 Jbeta primers. Data came from immunoSEQ multiplex PCR; TCRdb stores just in-frame clones and leaves some out. The sample lists fewer than 200,000 clones; approximately 70% were seen once. The material sequenced was PBMCs. The receptor set was obtained from a woman aged 25 to 39 in good health and CMV-seronegative.

This chain links TRBV6-5 with TRBJ2-5; possibly TRBD1 for D (6 bases). From germline, CDR1 is MNHEY and CDR2 SVGAGI. The V gene lost 8 bases and the J gene lost 5 bases, with 15 bases spanning the gap. This CDR3 has 13 residues. The CDR3 DNA reads as TGTGCCAGCGGTTGGGGGCCACGGGAGACCCAGTACTTC. This sequence encodes CASGWGPRETQYF.

The CDR3 sequence is CASSYRDRLGEQYF. CDR3 DNA sequence: TGTGCCAGCAGTTACCGGGACAGGCTGGGGGAGCAGTACTTC. The chain couples TRBV6-5 to TRBJ2-7, with 8 positions matching TRBD1. Germline values: CDR1 MNHEY, CDR2 SVGAGI. This CDR3 region has 14 residues. The V gene end was trimmed by 2 bases and the J gene end by 7 bases; junction bases not matched to a gene: 7.

The gene calls are TRBV2 and TRBJ2-7; TRBD1 matches 10 bases. Trimming removed 8 bases from V and 7 bases from J; junction bases left unmatched: 8. The length of the CDR3 is 13 residues. The germline V gene has CDR1 SNHLY and CDR2 FYNNEI. The CDR3 DNA sequence: TGTGCCAGCCTCCGGGACAGGGGTGAGGAGCAGTACTTC. The encoded protein is CASLRDRGEEQYF.

The CDR3 reads CASSQIRDRAHEQYF. The CDR3 DNA sequence: TGTGCCAGCAGCCAAATCCGGGACAGGGCCCACGAGCAGTACTTC. The gene calls are TRBV14 and TRBJ2-7; 9 positions agree with TRBD1. Germline CDR1 SGHDN, CDR2 FVKESK. The CDR3 totals 15 residues. V lost 2 bases to trimming and J lost 5 bases; unmatched junction nucleotides: 7.

Details on this clone: The identical CDR3 is also encoded by other nucleotide sequences in the sample. The chain employs TRBV7-2 and TRBJ1-5, with 7 positions matching TRBD1. CDR1 and CDR2 (germline): SGHTA, FQGNSA. The V and J ends lost 5 bases and 2 bases, in that order; junction bases with no gene match: 3. This CDR3 region has 14 residues. The DNA for the CDR3 is TGTGCCAGCAGCCGAACAGGGGGCAATCAGCCCCAGCATTTT. Translated, it gives CASSRTGGNQPQHF. The entire variable domain, with the rest obtained from reference TRBV7-2 and TRBJ1-5, is as follows: GAGVSQSPSNKVTEKGKDVELRCDPISGHTALYWYRQSLGQGLEFLIYFQGNSAPDKSGLPSDRFSAERTGGSVSTLTIQRTQQEDSAVYLCASSRTGGNQPQHFGDGTRLSIL.

This clone was found once. This chain connects TRBV11-2 to TRBJ2-1, with D perhaps matching TRBD2 (6 bases). Looked up from germline, CDR1 is SGHAT and CDR2 is FQNNGV. The CDR3 loop spans 13 amino acids. The ends were cut back, 4 bases at V and 7 bases at J, with 11 bases in the middle. The CDR3 spells CASSSGSRNEQFF. The CDR3 DNA sequence: TGTGCCAGCAGCTCCGGGAGCCGGAATGAGCAGTTCTTC.

This chain joins TRBV6-1 and TRBJ2-7; D might be TRBD2 (5 bases). Trimming cost V 4 bases and J 3 bases, with 13 bases left between them. The germline gives CDR1 MNHNS, CDR2 SASEGT. The CDR3 runs 14 residues. This CDR3 is CASSVQRGIYEQYF. The CDR3 nucleotides are TGTGCCAGCAGTGTTCAAAGAGGGATCTACGAGCAGTACTTC.

This clone appeared once. The chain has TRBV14 and TRBJ2-3, with D hard to call. The V gene's germline CDR1 is SGHDN and CDR2 FVKESK. The CDR3 contains 14 residues. Trimming stripped 0 bases from V and 3 bases from J, with 7 bases between. The CDR3 loop is CASSQEVRTDTQYF. CDR3 bases: TGTGCCAGCAGCCAAGAAGTCAGGACAGATACGCAGTATTTT. The whole variable domain, remainder taken from reference TRBV14 and TRBJ2-3, is EAGVTQFPSHSVIEKGQTVTLRCDPISGHDNLYWYRRVMGKEIKFLLHFVKESKQDESGMPNNRFLAERTGGTYSTLKVQPAELEDSGVYFCASSQEVRTDTQYFGPGTRLTVL.

The chain is built from TRBV5-4 and TRBJ2-7; 7 bases map to TRBD1. The CDR3 runs to 14 residues. Per germline, CDR1 SGHNT and CDR2 YYREEE (reference sequence). Losses at the gene ends were 3 bases for V and 3 bases for J; bases not matched to a gene: 6. CDR3 DNA: TGTGCCAGCAGCTCCCCGGGACAGCACTACGAGCAGTACTTC. Translating gives CASSSPGQHYEQYF.

The V gene is TRBV29-1, the J gene TRBJ1-1, with D perhaps matching TRBD1 (5 bases). This CDR3 region has 15 residues. V gave up 3 bases and J gave up 3 bases, with 17 bases separating them. Germline V gene data show CDR1 as SQVTM and CDR2 as ANQGSEA. CDR3 nucleotides: TGCAGCGTTGATCCCCTTCGGGGGGTGGACACTGAAGCTTTCTTT. Residues: CSVDPLRGVDTEAFF. The full variable domain, with the rest looked up from reference TRBV29-1 and TRBJ1-1, is SAVISQKPSRDICQRGTSLTIQCQVDSQVTMMFWYRQQPGQSLTLIATANQGSEATYESGFVIDKFPISRPNLTFSTLTVSNMSPEDSSIYLCSVDPLRGVDTEAFFGQGTRLTVV.

The genes are TRBV30 and TRBJ1-2; D possibly corresponds to TRBD1 (5 bases). The CDR3 sequence is 11 residues long. V was shortened by 2 bases and J by 8 bases, with 9 bases between the two germline ends. Germline V gene lookup returns CDR1 GTSNPN and CDR2 SVGIG (reference sequence). The CDR3 region is CAWSIRGGYTF. The CDR3 DNA is TGTGCCTGGAGTATAAGGGGCGGCTACACCTTC.

The chain has TRBV5-1 and TRBJ2-7; 10 bases agree with TRBD2. CDR3 length: 15 amino acids. After removal of 3 bases from V and 2 bases from J, the junction contained 5 bases not matched to a gene. Germline V gene lookup returns CDR1 SGHRS and CDR2 YFSETQ. CDR3 coding DNA: TGCGCCAGCAGCTCACTAGCGGGGCCAACCTACGAGCAGTACTTC. Translated: CASSSLAGPTYEQYF. Supplemented by reference TRBV5-1 and TRBJ2-7, the full variable domain reads KAGVTQTPRYLIKTRGQQVTLSCSPISGHRSVSWYQQTPGQGLQFLFEYFSETQRNKGNFPGRFSGRQFSNSRSEMNVSTLELGDSALYLCASSSLAGPTYEQYFGPGTRLTVT.

CDR3 in amino acids: CASSFDPGQQNEKLFF. The CDR3 DNA reads as TGCGCCAGCAGCTTCGACCCGGGACAGCAAAATGAAAAACTGTTTTTT. The genes are TRBV5-1 and TRBJ1-4; 7 bases are a match to TRBD1. The CDR3 covers 16 residues. After removal of 2 bases from V and 5 bases from J, the junction contained 9 bases not matched to a gene. The V gene's germline CDR1 is SGHRS and CDR2 YFSETQ. Full variable domain (outside the CDR3, taken from reference TRBV5-1 and TRBJ1-4): KAGVTQTPRYLIKTRGQQVTLSCSPISGHRSVSWYQQTPGQGLQFLFEYFSETQRNKGNFPGRFSGRQFSNSRSEMNVSTLELGDSALYLCASSFDPGQQNEKLFFGSGTQLSVL.

The chain is built from TRBV18 and TRBJ1-4; no clear D. Germline V gene sequence: CDR1 KGHSH, CDR2 LQKENI. V lost 2 bases and J lost 3, with 10 bases in between. CDR3 length: 15 residues. For the CDR3, the DNA is TGTGCCAGCTCACCATCGGTTTCTGCTAATGAAAAACTGTTTTTT. Amino acids: CASSPSVSANEKLFF.

The chain has TRBV27 and TRBJ1-1; D ambiguous. This CDR3 comprises 13 residues. V lost 6 bases to trimming and J lost 0 bases, with 8 bases between them. Germline assignment: CDR1 MNHEY and CDR2 SMNVEV (reference sequence). CDR3 coding DNA: TGTGCCAGCAGAACAGTCCTGAACACTGAAGCTTTCTTT. Protein sequence: CASRTVLNTEAFF.

The CDR3 reads CASSLFPSGGDEQYF. DNA for the CDR3: TGTGCCAGCAGTTTATTTCCTAGCGGGGGCGACGAGCAGTACTTC. The chain employs TRBV27 and TRBJ2-7, with 10 bases aligning to TRBD2. The CDR3 has 15 residues. With V trimmed by 1 base and J by 5 bases, 5 bases remained unmatched. Germline CDR1 and CDR2: MNHEY and SMNVEV (reference sequence).

CDR3: CASSLGDWTGGLEQYF. The CDR3 DNA is TGTGCCAGCAGCTTAGGGGATTGGACAGGGGGATTGGAGCAGTACTTC. V and J are TRBV11-2 and TRBJ2-7; 10 positions agree with TRBD1. This CDR3 has 16 residues. Germline-derived CDR1 and CDR2 are SGHAT and FQNNGV. V lost 1 base and J lost 7; bases outside the gene matches: 10.

The chain has TRBV7-2 and TRBJ2-3; 14 nucleotides align to TRBD2. The junction had 4 bases not matched to a gene; V was cut back by 5 bases and J by 0 bases. This CDR3 is built from 17 residues. Germline loops: CDR1 SGHTA, CDR2 FQGNSA. The CDR3 DNA reads TGTGCCAGCAGCCTCCGGACTAGCGGGAGGAGCACAGATACGCAGTATTTT. It yields the protein CASSLRTSGRSTDTQYF.

The V call is TRBV6-1, the J call TRBJ2-7; 8 nucleotides agree with TRBD2. Germline V gene lookup returns CDR1 MNHNS and CDR2 SASEGT. Unmatched junction bases numbered 4, after V lost 1 base and J lost 2 bases. This CDR3 comprises 15 residues. This CDR3 is CASSEDTGGPYEQYF. The CDR3 bases are TGTGCCAGCAGTGAAGATACGGGAGGGCCCTACGAGCAGTACTTC.

The chain uses TRBV18 and TRBJ2-2, with 8 positions matching TRBD1. The V and J ends lost 3 bases and 5 bases, in that order; junction bases with no gene match: 5. The V gene's germline CDR1 is KGHSH and CDR2 LQKENI. The CDR3 consists of 15 residues. The CDR3: CASSPRGLRTGELFF. DNA for the CDR3: TGTGCCAGCTCACCCAGGGGGCTACGGACCGGGGAGCTGTTTTTT. The full variable domain, rest sourced from reference TRBV18 and TRBJ2-2, is NAGVMQNPRHLVRRRGQEARLRCSPMKGHSHVYWYRQLPEEGLKFMVYLQKENIIDESGMPKERFSAEFPKEGPSILRIQQVVRGDSAAYFCASSPRGLRTGELFFGEGSRLTVL.

The J gene is TRBJ2-5, the V gene TRBV5-1, with TRBD2 matching over 12 bases. CDR1 and CDR2 (germline): SGHRS, YFSETQ. This CDR3 spans 18 amino acids. V trimming: 4 bases; J trimming: 1 base; junction bases outside the gene matches: 11. DNA for the CDR3: TGCGCCAGCAGCCTTCGTCCCTCTAGCGGGGGGGCCCAAGAGACCCAGTACTTC. Translating it yields CASSLRPSSGGAQETQYF.

The table lists this clone with a few counts. Sequence at one end of the junction differs from germline and may be a read error. The chain joins TRBV7-9 to TRBJ1-6; D not certain. The CDR3 spans 12 residues. Per the germline V gene, CDR1 is SEHNR and CDR2 is FQNEAQ (reference sequence). CDR3 nucleotides: TGTTCCAGCAGCTACCAGAATTCACCCCTCCACTTT. Protein sequence: CSSSYQNSPLHF.

J is TRBJ2-2 and V is TRBV5-1; D perhaps matches TRBD2 (6 bases). Trimming left V 2 bases short and J 0 bases short, with 11 bases between. This CDR3 is built from 16 residues. The germline gives CDR1 SGHRS, CDR2 YFSETQ. The CDR3 sequence: CASSFSASANTGELFF. The DNA for the CDR3 is TGCGCCAGCAGCTTCTCGGCTAGCGCGAACACCGGGGAGCTGTTTTTT.

The chain recombines TRBV4-3 with TRBJ1-4; D uncertain. Germline assignment: CDR1 LGHNA and CDR2 YSLEER. The length of the CDR3 is 15 residues. Between the trimmed V and J ends, which lost 2 bases and 0 bases, there was a span of 7 bases. CDR3 region: CASSQLETTNEKLFF. In nucleotides, the CDR3 is TGCGCCAGCAGCCAATTAGAGACAACTAATGAAAAACTGTTTTTT.

CDR3 region: CASTPSGANEKLFF. The CDR3 bases are TGCGCCAGCACCCCATCGGGGGCTAATGAAAAACTGTTTTTT. J is TRBJ1-4 and V is TRBV5-1; D may be TRBD1 (5 bases). V gave up 6 bases and J gave up 3 bases, with 12 bases separating them. Looked up from germline, CDR1 is SGHRS and CDR2 is YFSETQ. The CDR3 is made up of 14 amino acids. Variable domain in full (rest from reference TRBV5-1 and TRBJ1-4): KAGVTQTPRYLIKTRGQQVTLSCSPISGHRSVSWYQQTPGQGLQFLFEYFSETQRNKGNFPGRFSGRQFSNSRSEMNVSTLELGDSALYLCASTPSGANEKLFFGSGTQLSVL.